These T cell receptor beta chains were read from a single sample in a study of cytomegalovirus exposure and HLA in healthy donors. TCRdb's copy holds only in-frame clones and misses some; the assay was immunoSEQ multiplex PCR. The sample holds fewer than 200,000 clones, around 83% seen once. The sample comprised PBMCs. The receptors originated from a man aged 35 to 55 in good health and CMV-seropositive. Both conserved end residues are part of each CDR3. The D gene is left open where the match is weak. Size values are once, few and many counts, or a class for expanded clones, and some rows have none.

TRBD2 TRBJ2-7 TRBV2 few TGTGCCAGCAATTATAGATCACCGGGACTAGCAATACCCTCCTTCGACGAGCAGTACTTC CASNYRSPGLAIPSFDEQYF
NA TRBJ2-5 TRBV7-2 NA TGTGCCAGCAGCGGGGGCCCCAGCGAGACCCAGTACTTC CASSGGPSETQYF
TRBD1 TRBJ1-1 TRBV27 NA TGTGCCAGCAGTTTATCGAGGGGGCAAACTGAAGCTTTCTTT CASSLSRGQTEAFF
NA TRBJ2-1 TRBV2 NA TGTGCCACCCCCCGAGGGGGTTTTAGCTCCTACAATGAGCAGTTCTTC CATPRGGFSSYNEQFF
TRBD1 TRBJ1-5 TRBV29-1 NA TGCAGCGTTATACAGGGGTATGGCAATCAGCCCCAGCATTTT CSVIQGYGNQPQHF
NA TRBJ2-7 TRBV28 NA TGTGCCAGCAGTTTTAAACAGGGAAGGGCCTACGAGCAGTACTTC CASSFKQGRAYEQYF
NA TRBJ2-7 TRBV28 NA TGTGCCAGCAAACACTCCCCGTTCAAGGGAGAGCCCTACGAGCAGTACTTC CASKHSPFKGEPYEQYF
TRBD1 TRBJ2-1 TRBV19 NA TGTGCCAGTAGTACGACAGGGGGGAGCTACAATGAGCAGTTCTTC CASSTTGGSYNEQFF
NA TRBJ2-7 TRBV27 NA TGTGCCACCGGACTCAATTCCTACGAGCAGTACTTC CATGLNSYEQYF
NA TRBJ2-3 TRBV19 NA TGTGCCAGTAGTACCCCGGAGACTAGTGTACTCACAGATACGCAGTATTTT CASSTPETSVLTDTQYF
TRBD1 TRBJ1-1 TRBV5-4 NA TGTGCCAGCAGCCCGAGGACAGGGGCTATCTTCGCTTTCTTT CASSPRTGAIFAFF
TRBD1 TRBJ2-7 TRBV6-1 NA TGTGCCAGCAGTGAATTTGCAGGGGGCTACGAGCAGTACTTC CASSEFAGGYEQYF
NA TRBJ1-2 TRBV7-9 NA TGTGCCAGCAGCTTAGTTTCCCGTAACTATGGCTACACCTTC CASSLVSRNYGYTF
TRBD1 TRBJ2-2 TRBV5-1 few TGCGCCAGCAGCTGGTCGACAGGGGTTGTCACCGGGGAGCTGTTTTTT CASSWSTGVVTGELFF
NA TRBJ2-3 TRBV27 NA TGTGCCAGCAGTTTATCCCGGGATACGCAGTATTTT CASSLSRDTQYF
TRBD1 TRBJ2-1 TRBV5-1 NA TGCGCCAGCAGGGGGGGACAGGGGGCCTACAATGAGCAGTTCTTC CASRGGQGAYNEQFF
NA TRBJ2-7 TRBV29-1 NA TGCAGCGGTGGGGCAGGGTTGGCCTACGAGCAGTACTTC CSGGAGLAYEQYF
NA TRBJ2-7 TRBV7-2 once TGTGCCAGCAGCTCAAGCGGGTCCTACGAGCAGTACTTC CASSSSGSYEQYF
TRBD1 TRBJ2-7 TRBV6-1 once TGTGCCATCTGGACAGGGATACCCTACGAACAGTACTTC CAIWTGIPYEQYF
NA TRBJ2-1 TRBV6-1 NA TGTGCCAGCAGTGAATACGGACAGCCATACAATGAGCAGTTCTTC CASSEYGQPYNEQFF
NA TRBJ1-1 TRBV7-8 few TGTGCCAGCAGGTATAGGGACATGAGCACTGAAGCTTTCTTT CASRYRDMSTEAFF
TRBD1 TRBJ1-1 TRBV6-1 NA TGTGCCAGCATCCGGACAGGTGAAGCTTTCTTT CASIRTGEAFF
NA TRBJ2-5 TRBV5-4 NA TGTGCCAGCAGCCGTCAAGAGACCCAGTACTTC CASSRQETQYF
NA TRBJ2-3 TRBV5-1 NA TGCGCCAGCAGCCAGCCTTGGGAGATCACGAGCACAGATACGCAGTATTTT CASSQPWEITSTDTQYF
TRBD2 TRBJ2-5 TRBV19 few TGTGCCAGACCTCGGGGGGGAGCGGAGACCCAGTACTTC CARPRGGAETQYF
NA TRBJ1-3 TRBV19 NA TGTGCCACCCGCCTAGCCTCTGGAAACACCATATATTTT CATRLASGNTIYF
TRBD2 TRBJ2-1 TRBV5-4 NA TGTGCCAGCAGCCTTTATAGCGGGAGCGGTTCGAATGAGCAGTTCTTC CASSLYSGSGSNEQFF
NA TRBJ2-3 TRBV10-3 once TGTGCCATCAGTGGGCAGGGTGGGGGGGAGGGGGGCACAGATACGCAGTATTTT CAISGQGGGEGGTDTQYF
NA TRBJ1-2 TRBV7-9 NA TGTGCCAGCAGCCGCGCGGGGGCCGGTTATGGCTACACCTTC CASSRAGAGYGYTF
NA TRBJ1-1 TRBV14 NA TGTGCCAGCAGCCACGGGGGAACTGAAGCTTTCTTT CASSHGGTEAFF
TRBD1 TRBJ1-1 TRBV27 NA TGTGCCACGCCCGCGGGACAGGGGAGGTTGGACACTGAAGCTTTCTTT CATPAGQGRLDTEAFF
TRBD1 TRBJ1-3 TRBV2 NA TGTGCCAGCAGTGAATGGGTTGGGACAGGCGACGTGCATGCTGGAAACACCATATATTTT CASSEWVGTGDVHAGNTIYF
TRBD2 TRBJ2-1 TRBV2 once TGTGCCAGCCGTTCGGGACTAGCGGGGAATGAGCAGTTCTTC CASRSGLAGNEQFF
TRBD2 TRBJ2-1 TRBV5-1 few TGCGCCAGCAGCTCGGGACTAGCGAGCTACAATGAGCAGTTCTTC CASSSGLASYNEQFF
NA TRBJ2-7 TRBV6-1 once TGTGCCAGCAGTGAACAGAGCGGTGAAGGCTACGAGCAGTACTTC CASSEQSGEGYEQYF
NA TRBJ1-5 TRBV25-1 NA TGTGCCAGCAGTGCAGGGGCAAGCAATCAGCCCCAGCATTTT CASSAGASNQPQHF